Described below is a single T cell receptor beta chain sequence and its context. This clonotype was detected only a few times. The target of this receptor is not known. The sample holds no much larger clone one base away, and base qualities are not on file. The entry originates in a study of T cells in Graves' hyperthyroidism and ophthalmopathy (dated by TCRdb to between 2017 and 2020). At the level of the whole study: Peripheral blood was collected at initial diagnosis, before any treatment. TCR Vbeta CDR3 sequencing of 120 to 150 peripheral blood samples (more than 40 ophthalmopathy, some 75 hyperthyroidism and some 17 progressor patients) is reported in the paper. Prospective prediction of ophthalmopathy was tested in an independent validation cohort of fewer than 20 hyperthyroidism patients and 15 to 17 patients who later progressed to ophthalmopathy. After sampling, hyperthyroidism patients received methimazole starting at 30 mg daily, and ophthalmopathy patients received high-dose intravenous methylprednisolone. In addition, the study compared T-cell repertoires in thyroid tissue and in blood from about 6 Graves' hyperthyroidism patients. The roughly 94 discovery patients were randomly divided into training and test sets at a 7:3 ratio. To identify TCR V-J signatures that set the groups apart, the researchers used a discovery cohort of 95 to 100 patients, made up of under 50 with Graves' ophthalmopathy and 57 with stable Graves' hyperthyroidism.

The TCR beta CDR3 regions were amplified from the RNA transcripts. The TCR CDR3 was subjected to a first round of RT-PCR using the HTBI primer set and the Qiagen OneStep RT-PCR kit. Libraries were constructed in a second round of multiplex PCR, after which size selection and purification were carried out. The libraries were sequenced on an Illumina HiSeq2000 using paired-end 100 bp reads. Processing in the source paper ran as follows. SOAPnuke was used to process the raw data, throwing out any read that contained adapters or uncalled bases, had a mean Phred below 15, or lacked an exact constant-primer or identifier match. High-quality paired reads were merged with COPE v1.2.5, and unique nucleotide sequences were defined as clonotypes. Clonotypes were aligned to IMGT TRBV, TRBD and TRBJ reference segments using MiTCR v1.1. The analysis was restricted to V-J combinations with a frequency above 0.0001, which together covered roughly 99% of the repertoires. A TCS score was defined as the ratio of F50 (clonal expansion) to E x V (chaos), with BLOSUM62-based TCRdist applied between CDR3 peptides within each V-J. Welch's t-statistics and random forest reduced around 520 V-J features to roughly 13, which were used in a naive Bayes classifier (R e1071). TCRdb reprocessing: public reads trimmed at Q25 with fastp, clones called with MiXCR, in-frame beta chains kept. CDR3 protein duplicates are merged, each entry listing the most common genes and DNA. TCRdb's processing, not the study's, gives the V and J calls here. The sample table lists 400,000 to 500,000 distinct CDR3 sequences, approximately 15% of them with a count of one. Approximately 13% of the sample comes from the top ten.

Per the germline V gene (reference sequence), MNHEY is the CDR1 and SMNVEV is the CDR2. The CDR3 runs 16 amino acids, cysteine and phenylalanine included. The sequence is cut down to CDR3 DNA, 48 bases in frame from base 1. Germline trimming amounts to 1 base on V and 4 bases on J, with 8 as the count of junction bases outside the gene matches. Ophthalmopathy patients had moderately to severely active disease, with a Clinical Activity Score of 3 or more, a NOSPECS grade of 4 or more, and a disease duration of less than 3 months. The study excluded patients with uncontrolled infections, other autoimmune diseases, pregnancy or lactation. Clinical symptoms, serum thyroxine and TRAb, thyroid ultrasound, and orbital computed tomography formed the basis for the diagnoses. Ficoll-Paque density gradient centrifugation was used to isolate PBMCs from approximately 10 ml of fresh peripheral blood. Total RNA was extracted using Trizol reagent, and RNA quality was assessed on an Agilent 2100 Bioanalyzer.

Broad study findings and their caveats: A 13 V-J signature model separated ophthalmopathy from stable hyperthyroidism, with about 88% sensitivity and 81% to 82% specificity in cross-validation and 80%/75% in testing. During validation, the model predicted progression to ophthalmopathy a median of roughly six months ahead of onset, with 60% to 71% sensitivity and 72% to 80% specificity. Sample size was not statistically predetermined, and investigators were not blinded to group allocation. Most expanded thyroid clonotypes (frequency above 0.001) were also detected in blood, a finding suggesting that blood repertoires may reflect thyroid immune responses.

The clonotype was recovered from a man younger than 35 with Graves' ophthalmopathy. Sequenced input: blood. The chain links TRBV27 with TRBJ1-1; 8 nucleotides in the junction match TRBD1. The CDR3 here reads CASSLFPGGAGTEAFF. The DNA reads TGTGCCAGCAGTTTATTTCCAGGGGGCGCGGGCACTGAAGCTTTCTTT.